This note documents a single TCR beta chain sequence. Its cognate antigen is unknown. Germline V gives CDR1 LGHNT, CDR2 FRNRAP. The CDR3 totals 13 residues. V was shortened by 6 bases and J by 4 bases, with 10 bases between the two germline ends. Some clones are missing from TCRdb's copy, which holds only in-frame ones; the method was immunoSEQ multiplex PCR. The table shows around 97,000 clones, with under 95% occurring only once. The data were taken from a study of graft-versus-host responses after intestinal transplantation. Whole-study context: For around 3 years after anti-thymocyte globulin induction, all recipients took tacrolimus and steroids.

Notes on the study in general: Graft-donor T cell macrochimerism coincided with high graft-versus-host to host-versus-graft clonal ratios in allografts. The highest levels of circulating GvH clones went along with early declines in HvG clones after transplant.

Here the sequenced sample was unstimulated CD8+ T cells sorted from spleen or lymph node cells, taken before intestinal transplant. The V call is TRBV12-5, the J call TRBJ1-5; D gene unclear. This clonotype was sampled from a human donor who received an intestinal transplant. In nucleotides, the CDR3 is TGTGCTAGTGGCTTAGACGGAAATCAGCCCCAGCATTTT. It codes for CASGLDGNQPQHF. The whole variable domain, filled in from reference TRBV12-5 and TRBJ1-5, reads DARVTQTPRHKVTEMGQEVTMRCQPILGHNTVFWYRQTMMQGLELLAYFRNRAPLDDSGMPKDRFSAEMPDATLATLKIQPSEPRDSAVYFCASGLDGNQPQHFGDGTRLSIL.